This T cell receptor (beta chain) was obtained from a study of vaccination and CD4 T cells after COVID-19. Turning to the study itself: Median time from second vaccine dose to sampling was about 77 days (14 to 241). Findings of the study overall: Median counts of SARS-CoV-2-reactive clonotypes increased from around 20 to 38; this difference was not significant.

Sequencing of DNA taken from cultured CD4+ T cells relied on the Oncomine TCR Beta short-read assay. TCRdb re-analysed the PCR reads in MiXCR, keeping a single row per CDR3 protein. The profile covers thousands of distinct CDR3 sequences, with 25% to 40% appearing a single time and about two fifths taken by the ten largest. This clonotype was recorded a few times. Its specificity is not known. As to treatment: roughly ten-day PBMC culture with coronavirus spike peptide pools or control peptides (ViraFEST assay). T cells were expanded with peptide pools, and expanded clonotypes were identified by TCR sequencing. Material: CD4+ T cells from blood, cultured in vitro. This sequence originates from a human donor who had recovered from COVID-19.

For the CDR3, the DNA is TGTGCCAGTAGTTCCGAAAGGGGGTACGAGCAGTACTTC. Protein product: CASSSERGYEQYF. The rearrangement uses TRBV19 and TRBJ2-7, with D possibly matching TRBD1 (6 bases). The CDR3 loop spans 13 amino acids. V lost 5 bases and J 4 bases, leaving 12 bases between the germline ends. From germline, CDR1 is LNHDA and CDR2 SQIVND (reference sequence).